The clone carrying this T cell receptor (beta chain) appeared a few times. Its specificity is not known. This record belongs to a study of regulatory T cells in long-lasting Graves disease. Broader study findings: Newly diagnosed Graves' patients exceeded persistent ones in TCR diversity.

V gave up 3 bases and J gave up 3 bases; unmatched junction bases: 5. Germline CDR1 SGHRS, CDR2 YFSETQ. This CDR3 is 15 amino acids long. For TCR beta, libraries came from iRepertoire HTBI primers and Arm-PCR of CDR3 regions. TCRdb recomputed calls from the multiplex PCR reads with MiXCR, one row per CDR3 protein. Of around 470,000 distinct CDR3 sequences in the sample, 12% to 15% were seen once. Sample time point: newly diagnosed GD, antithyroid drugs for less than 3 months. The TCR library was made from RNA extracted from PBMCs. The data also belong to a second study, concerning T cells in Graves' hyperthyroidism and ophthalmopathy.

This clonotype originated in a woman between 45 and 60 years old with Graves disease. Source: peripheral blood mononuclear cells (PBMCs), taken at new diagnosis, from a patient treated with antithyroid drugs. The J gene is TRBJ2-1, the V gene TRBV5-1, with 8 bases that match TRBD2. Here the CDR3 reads CASSSTSAYYNEQFF. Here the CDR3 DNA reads TGCGCCAGCAGCTCGACTAGCGCGTACTACAATGAGCAGTTCTTC.